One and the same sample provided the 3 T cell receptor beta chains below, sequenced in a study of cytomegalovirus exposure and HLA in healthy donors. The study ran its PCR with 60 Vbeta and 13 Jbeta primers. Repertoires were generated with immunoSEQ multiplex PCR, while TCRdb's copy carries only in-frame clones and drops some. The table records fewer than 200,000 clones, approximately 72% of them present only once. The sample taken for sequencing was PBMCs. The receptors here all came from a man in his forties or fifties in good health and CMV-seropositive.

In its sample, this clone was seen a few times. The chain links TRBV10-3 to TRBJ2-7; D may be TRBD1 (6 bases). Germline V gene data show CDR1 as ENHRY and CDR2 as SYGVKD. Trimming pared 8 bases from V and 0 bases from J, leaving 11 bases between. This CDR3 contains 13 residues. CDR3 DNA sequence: TGTGCCATCGGCGGACAGCGCTCCTACGAGCAGTACTTC. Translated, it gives CAIGGQRSYEQYF.

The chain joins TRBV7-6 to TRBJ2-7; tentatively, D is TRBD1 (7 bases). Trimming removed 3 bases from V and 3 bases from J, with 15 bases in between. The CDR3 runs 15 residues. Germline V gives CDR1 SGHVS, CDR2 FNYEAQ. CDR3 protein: CASSLVAGQYYEQYF. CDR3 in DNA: TGTGCCAGCAGCTTGGTTGCGGGACAGTACTACGAGCAGTACTTC.

The CDR3 bases are TGTGCCAGTAGTCCGTCGGGTCCCGGTACGCAGTATTTT. As protein: CASSPSGPGTQYF. The genes are TRBV19 and TRBJ2-3; no reliable D call. The CDR3 loop spans 13 amino acids. V dropped 5 bases and J dropped 8 bases, with 14 bases sitting between them. Germline V gene data show CDR1 as LNHDA and CDR2 as SQIVND (reference sequence). Full variable domain (missing parts from reference TRBV19 and TRBJ2-3): DGGITQSPKYLFRKEGQNVTLSCEQNLNHDAMYWYRQDPGQGLRLIYYSQIVNDFQKGDIAEGYSVSREKKESFPLTVTSAQKNPTAFYLCASSPSGPGTQYFGPGTRLTVL.